The 28 T cell receptor beta chains below all came from one sample that was sequenced in a study of blood T cell repertoires in COVID-19. The data were produced by immunoSEQ multiplex PCR, yet TCRdb's version contains in-frame clones alone and is incomplete. The table has approximately 99,000 clones, 88% seen once. The sample consisted of peripheral blood. The origin of the receptors is a middle-aged man with COVID-19, enrolled during active disease.

The CDR3 loop reads CASTYLGGSGANVLTF. CDR3 in DNA: TGTGCCAGCACCTACCTCGGCGGCTCTGGGGCCAACGTCCTGACTTTC. The rearrangement links TRBV2 to TRBJ2-6, with D unclear. Germline CDR1 is SNHLY and CDR2 is FYNNEI. The CDR3 spans 16 residues. Trimming stripped 7 bases from V and 0 bases from J, with 13 bases between.

This clone occurred a few times. This chain uses TRBV6-5 with TRBJ2-7; maybe TRBD1 (6 bases). Deletions cut 5 bases from V and 6 bases from J, with 8 bases between. This CDR3 comprises 11 residues. CDR1 MNHEY and CDR2 SVGAGI come from the germline V gene. CDR3 coding DNA: TGTGCCAGCAGTCAGGGGTCCGAGCAGTACTTC. Translation gives CASSQGSEQYF.

The V call is TRBV28, the J call TRBJ1-5; TRBD1 agrees at 8 bases. J was trimmed by 6 bases and V by 6 bases; bases with no gene match: 10. Per the germline V gene, CDR1 is MDHEN and CDR2 is SYDVKM. The CDR3 runs 15 residues. CDR3: CASSPLGQGGQPQHF. The DNA for the CDR3 is TGTGCCAGCAGCCCCTTAGGACAGGGAGGTCAGCCCCAGCATTTT.

The chain carries TRBV11-2 and TRBJ2-2, with D maybe TRBD1 (5 bases). The CDR3 loop spans 14 amino acids. CDR1 and CDR2 (germline): SGHAT, FQNNGV. With 4 bases removed from V and 5 bases from J, the gap between germline ends came to 11 bases. The CDR3 is CASSSGRNTGELFF. The CDR3 DNA reads TGTGCCAGCAGCTCAGGGCGTAATACCGGGGAGCTGTTTTTT.

The chain couples TRBV6-1 to TRBJ1-4; the D gene is possibly TRBD1 (6 bases). Trimming took 3 bases from V and 8 from J, leaving 16 bases between them. The length of the CDR3 is 15 residues. Germline-derived CDR1 and CDR2 are MNHNS and SASEGT. DNA for the CDR3: TGTGCCAGCAGTGATCTCTCAGGGGCGGAGGAAAAACTGTTTTTT. Protein product: CASSDLSGAEEKLFF.

This CDR3 is CASRFTSGANTGELFF. The CDR3 bases are TGTGCCAGCAGATTTACTAGCGGGGCGAACACCGGGGAGCTGTTTTTT. The chain has TRBV7-2 and TRBJ2-2; TRBD2 agrees at 10 bases. V lost 6 bases and J lost 0; bases outside the gene matches: 4. The CDR3 is made up of 16 amino acids. Germline V gene sequence: CDR1 SGHTA, CDR2 FQGNSA.

The chain is built from TRBV15 and TRBJ1-4; no firm D call. Trimming removed 1 base at V and 8 bases at J, with 11 bases between. This CDR3 spans 14 amino acids. The V gene's germline CDR1 is LNHNV and CDR2 YYDKDF (reference sequence). CDR3 DNA sequence: TGTGCCACCAGCAGAGTATCGGGTAGAGAAAAACTGTTTTTT. Amino acids: CATSRVSGREKLFF.

CDR3: CASSPSGTDGYTF. Written as DNA, the CDR3 is TGTGCCAGCTCACCATCCGGGACTGACGGCTACACCTTC. The chain has TRBV18 and TRBJ1-2; D might be TRBD1 (5 bases). Looked up from germline, CDR1 is KGHSH and CDR2 is LQKENI. Trimming stripped 2 bases from V and 8 bases from J, with 12 bases between. The CDR3 loop spans 13 amino acids. Full variable domain (missing parts from reference TRBV18 and TRBJ1-2): NAGVMQNPRHLVRRRGQEARLRCSPMKGHSHVYWYRQLPEEGLKFMVYLQKENIIDESGMPKERFSAEFPKEGPSILRIQQVVRGDSAAYFCASSPSGTDGYTFGSGTRLTVV.

The chain employs TRBV30 and TRBJ2-5; 9 bases map to TRBD1. With 3 bases clipped from V and 4 bases from J, the junction kept 6 bases outside the gene matches. Germline V gene sequence: CDR1 GTSNPN, CDR2 SVGIG (reference sequence). The CDR3 is 14 residues long. CDR3 loop: CAWSDGTGTETQYF. In nucleotides, the CDR3 is TGTGCCTGGAGCGACGGGACAGGGACAGAGACCCAGTACTTC.

This sequence joins TRBV27 and TRBJ2-1, with 10 positions matching TRBD1. The V segment lost 3 bases and the J segment 0 bases; nucleotides outside the gene matches: 5. Germline assignment: CDR1 MNHEY and CDR2 SMNVEV (reference sequence). The CDR3 length is 17 residues. CDR3 in amino acids: CASSLDRGISSYNEQFF. The DNA of the CDR3 is TGTGCCAGCAGTTTGGACAGGGGGATTAGCTCCTACAATGAGCAGTTCTTC.

CDR3 sequence: CASSKDQNTDYYGYTF. DNA of the CDR3: TGTGCCAGTAGTAAAGACCAAAACACAGATTACTATGGCTACACCTTC. This chain joins TRBV19 and TRBJ1-2, with D unclear. This CDR3 has 16 amino acids. The germline V gene encodes CDR1 LNHDA and CDR2 SQIVND (reference sequence). Between the trimmed V and J ends, which lost 4 bases and 3 bases, there was a span of 18 bases.

This rearrangement joins TRBV3-1 (or the pseudogene TRBV3-2) to TRBJ2-1; TRBD2 matches at 8 bases. Per the germline V gene, CDR1 is LGHDT and CDR2 is YNNKEL (reference sequence). J lost 5 bases, V lost 3 bases, and 3 bases had no gene match. The CDR3 has 14 residues. CDR3 amino acids: CASSQRGLDNEQFF. The CDR3 DNA reads TGTGCCAGCAGCCAGAGGGGACTAGACAATGAGCAGTTCTTC.

This sequence joins TRBV14 and TRBJ2-7; TRBD1 matches 11 bases. The CDR3 runs 16 residues. V was pared by 0 bases and J by 3 bases, with 4 bases of the junction left unmatched. The germline CDR1 and CDR2 sequences are SGHDN and FVKESK. The CDR3, as DNA: TGTGCCAGCAGCCAAGATGTAGGGACAGGGGGCTACGAGCAGTACTTC. It codes for CASSQDVGTGGYEQYF.

V usage is TRBV20-1 and J usage is TRBJ1-2; TRBD1 is a possible D gene (5 bases). Per germline, CDR1 DFQATT and CDR2 SNEGSKA (reference sequence). The CDR3 totals 13 residues. Trimming removed 3 bases from V and 7 bases from J, with 15 bases in between. As DNA, the CDR3 is TGCAGTGCTAGTTTCGGGGGGAATTCTGGCTACACCTTC. Protein: CSASFGGNSGYTF.

The rearrangement joins TRBV18 to TRBJ2-3; 8 bases map to TRBD2. Germline CDR1 is KGHSH and CDR2 is LQKENI. Unmatched junction bases numbered 7, after V lost 2 bases and J lost 6 bases. The CDR3 has 15 amino acids. DNA for the CDR3: TGTGCCAGCTCACCAATTCCGCTAGCGGGTGATACGCAGTATTTT. Protein product: CASSPIPLAGDTQYF.

The chain employs TRBV3-1 (or the pseudogene TRBV3-2) and TRBJ2-7; TRBD1 matches 7 bases. V lost 3 bases to trimming and J lost 3 bases; unmatched junction nucleotides: 5. The germline gives CDR1 LGHDT, CDR2 YNNKEL (reference sequence). The CDR3 runs 14 residues. This CDR3 is CASSHTTGIYEQYF. The CDR3 bases are TGTGCCAGCAGCCACACGACAGGGATCTACGAGCAGTACTTC.

The J gene is TRBJ2-4, the V gene TRBV3-1 (or the pseudogene TRBV3-2); D is undetermined. Germline CDR1 is LGHDT and CDR2 is YNNKEL (reference sequence). V was pared by 0 bases and J by 1 base, with 13 bases between. The CDR3 sequence is 17 residues long. The CDR3, as DNA: TGTGCCAGCAGCCAAGAGGGTAGCCGGCGGGCCAAAAACATTCAGTACTTC. The encoded protein is CASSQEGSRRAKNIQYF.

This clone was detected a few times. The rearrangement links TRBV2 to TRBJ1-5; D not certain. Trimming left V 3 bases short and J 2 bases short, with 11 bases between. Germline V gene data show CDR1 as SNHLY and CDR2 as FYNNEI. The CDR3 totals 15 residues. CDR3 region: CASSDERTGNQPQHF. CDR3 in DNA: TGTGCCAGCAGTGACGAGAGAACAGGCAATCAGCCCCAGCATTTT.

The chain links TRBV9 to TRBJ1-2; 8 bases line up with TRBD1. The CDR3 spans 12 residues. Germline CDR1 reads SGDLS; CDR2 reads YYNGEE. V lost 1 base to trimming and J lost 7 bases; unmatched junction nucleotides: 0. CDR3 nucleotide sequence: TGTGCCAGCAGCGTAACAGGGGGTGGCTACACCTTC. It encodes CASSVTGGGYTF.

This chain uses TRBV6-1 with TRBJ2-5; possibly TRBD1 for D (6 bases). Trimming removed 3 bases at V and 6 bases at J, with 14 bases between. Per germline, CDR1 MNHNS and CDR2 SASEGT. The CDR3 totals 14 residues. CDR3: CASSDGSGAQTQYF. The CDR3 DNA sequence: TGTGCCAGCAGTGATGGGTCAGGGGCTCAGACCCAGTACTTC.

The rearrangement joins TRBV6-5 to TRBJ2-7; 9 nucleotides agree with TRBD2. This CDR3 has 14 residues. Trimming took 3 bases from V and 6 from J; bases not matched to a gene: 6. Germline CDR1 reads MNHEY; CDR2 reads SVGAGI. The DNA of the CDR3 is TGTGCCAGCAGTTATTCGGGACTAGCTGCCGAGCAGTACTTC. Translation: CASSYSGLAAEQYF.

The CDR3 DNA reads TGTGCCATCAGTGAGTCGCAATGGGCCCAGGGTTATGGCTACACCTTC. Encoded protein: CAISESQWAQGYGYTF. This rearrangement joins TRBV10-3 to TRBJ1-2; tentatively, D is TRBD1 (5 bases). The CDR3 extends over 16 amino acids. V was trimmed by 0 bases and J by 5 bases, leaving 16 bases between them. CDR1 and CDR2 (germline): ENHRY, SYGVKD.

J is TRBJ1-1 and V is TRBV2; 10 bases fit TRBD1. Germline loops: CDR1 SNHLY, CDR2 FYNNEI. The trim removed 6 bases at V and 11 bases at J, leaving 15 bases unmatched. This CDR3 has 15 residues. Here the CDR3 reads CASRQDRGPGKYAFF. The CDR3 DNA is TGTGCCAGCAGGCAAGACAGGGGGCCCGGGAAGTATGCTTTCTTT.

This chain joins TRBV19 and TRBJ1-5, with TRBD1 identical over 7 bases. Germline V lookup: CDR1 LNHDA, CDR2 SQIVND (reference sequence). V shed 4 bases, J shed 2 bases, and the junction held 5 bases outside the gene matches. The CDR3 spans 15 residues. CDR3 nucleotide sequence: TGTGCCAGTAGTAATACAGGGGCGCGCAATCAGCCCCAGCATTTT. This translates into CASSNTGARNQPQHF. Based on the CDR3 plus reference TRBV19 and TRBJ1-5, the full variable domain is DGGITQSPKYLFRKEGQNVTLSCEQNLNHDAMYWYRQDPGQGLRLIYYSQIVNDFQKGDIAEGYSVSREKKESFPLTVTSAQKNPTAFYLCASSNTGARNQPQHFGDGTRLSIL.

In its sample, this clone was seen once. This chain joins TRBV10-2 and TRBJ1-6; unclear D gene. This CDR3 is 12 amino acids long. CDR1 and CDR2 from the germline V gene are WSHSY and SAAADI. With 0 bases removed from V and 10 bases from J, the gap between germline ends came to 4 bases. CDR3 coding DNA: TGCGCCAGCAGTGAGTCGAGGTCACCCCTCCACTTT. It yields the protein CASSESRSPLHF.

The chain uses TRBV6-5 and TRBJ2-2, with TRBD1 as a possible D gene (5 bases). Germline CDR1 reads MNHEY; CDR2 reads SVGAGI. The V gene lost 2 bases and the J gene lost 4 bases, with 8 bases spanning the gap. The CDR3 sequence is 14 residues long. DNA of the CDR3: TGTGCCAGCAGTTACAGGGGTATCACCGGGGAGCTGTTTTTT. It specifies CASSYRGITGELFF.

This clone showed up just once. Written as DNA, the CDR3 is TGTGCCAGCAGCGTAGACAGGGCTGGAAACACCATATATTTT. This codes for CASSVDRAGNTIYF. The rearrangement links TRBV7-9 to TRBJ1-3; TRBD1 matches 7 bases. The CDR3 has 14 amino acids. Per the germline V gene, CDR1 is SEHNR and CDR2 is FQNEAQ (reference sequence). J lost 2 bases, V lost 5 bases, and 3 bases had no gene match.

The rearrangement uses TRBV19 and TRBJ1-5; possible D gene TRBD1, 6 bases. V was trimmed by 2 bases and J by 3 bases, leaving 14 bases between them. The CDR3 runs 16 residues. Germline V gene sequence: CDR1 LNHDA, CDR2 SQIVND (reference sequence). CDR3 region: CASSITQGWVNQPQHF. CDR3 coding DNA: TGTGCCAGTAGTATAACACAGGGTTGGGTCAATCAGCCCCAGCATTTT. Based on the CDR3 plus reference TRBV19 and TRBJ1-5, the full variable domain is DGGITQSPKYLFRKEGQNVTLSCEQNLNHDAMYWYRQDPGQGLRLIYYSQIVNDFQKGDIAEGYSVSREKKESFPLTVTSAQKNPTAFYLCASSITQGWVNQPQHFGDGTRLSIL.